One sample yielded the 21 T cell receptor beta chains listed below, sequenced in a study of post-analysis software for immune sequencing data. Overall study results and limits: About 5 TRBV segments (TRBV5-6, TRBV5-1 and TRBV20-1 among them) occurred more frequently in patients than in controls.

These receptors' targets are unknown. Prepared libraries of TCR beta cDNA carried unique molecular identifiers. TCRdb re-analysed the PCR reads in MiXCR, keeping a single row per CDR3 protein. The table records just over 250,000 distinct CDR3 sequences, about 40% of them present only once. Sequenced material: blood. The receptors originated from a girl aged 10 to 17 with multiple sclerosis.

In this sample, this clonotype turned up many times. The chain combines TRBV9 with TRBJ2-3; D gene ambiguous. Germline CDR1 and CDR2: SGDLS and YYNGEE. V was pared by 1 base and J by 4 bases, with 7 bases between. The CDR3 is 13 residues long. DNA for the CDR3: TGTGCCAGCAGCGTATTGGTTGCAGATACGCAGTATTTT. Encoded protein: CASSVLVADTQYF. The variable domain in full, completed from reference TRBV9 and TRBJ2-3, reads DSGVTQTPKHLITATGQRVTLRCSPRSGDLSVYWYQQSLDQGLQFLIQYYNGEERAKGNILERFSAQQFPDLHSELNLSSLELGDSALYFCASSVLVADTQYFGPGTRLTVL.

As for this clonotype: A much larger clonotype is one base distant, so this may be a read error. The CDR3: CASSGGIGTGDGNEQYF. The CDR3 DNA reads TGTGCCAGCAGTGGGGGAATAGGGACAGGGGATGGCAATGAGCAGTACTTC. V gene TRBV25-1 combines with J gene TRBJ2-1, with 10 bases matching TRBD1. The J call is doubtful: the DNA matches TRBJ2-7 better. The length of the CDR3 is 17 residues. Per the germline V gene, CDR1 is MGHDK and CDR2 is SYGVNS.

This rearrangement joins TRBV21-1 to TRBJ2-2. TRBV21-1 is a listed pseudogene. CDR3 size: 14 residues. In nucleotides, the CDR3 is TGTGCCAGCAGCATCTCTTCGAGTAGCCCGGAGCTGTTTTTT. This gives the protein CASSISSSSPELFF.

This clonotype was detected only a few times. A junction end diverges from the germline sequence, so it may reflect a read error. The V gene is TRBV5-1, the J gene TRBJ1-1, with D possibly matching TRBD1 (6 bases). This CDR3 is 14 amino acids long. Germline V gives CDR1 SGHRS, CDR2 YFSETQ. CDR3 DNA sequence: TGCGCCAGCAGCTCCGCAGGGGCGGGAACTGAAGTTTTCTTT. Its protein is CASSSAGAGTEVFF.

This clonotype appeared many times. The CDR3 here is CASRDGVGINEQFF. CDR3 DNA sequence: TGTGCCAGCAGGGATGGGGTTGGGATAAATGAGCAGTTCTTC. The rearrangement joins TRBV6-5 to TRBJ2-1; the D is unclear. V was cut by 6 bases and J by 7 bases, with 16 bases left in between. The length of the CDR3 is 14 residues. Germline assignment: CDR1 MNHEY and CDR2 SVGAGI.

This clonotype was recorded at least ten times. The chain uses TRBV7-2 and TRBJ1-2; D not resolved. Germline V gene lookup returns CDR1 SGHTA and CDR2 FQGNSA. The CDR3 length is 16 residues. The CDR3 region is CGLGSAERAKRYGYTF. Here the CDR3 DNA reads TGTGGGCTAGGGTCGGCAGAACGAGCCAAACGCTATGGCTACACCTTC.

This chain joins TRBV20-1 and TRBJ2-5, with a weak D call TRBD1 (7 bases). V lost 2 bases to trimming and J lost 11 bases, with 21 bases between them. The CDR3 consists of 14 residues. Germline V gene lookup returns CDR1 DFQATT and CDR2 SNEGSKA (reference sequence). CDR3 sequence: CSARPLRDSFGQYF. In DNA, the CDR3 is TGCAGTGCTAGACCCTTGCGGGACAGCTTTGGGCAGTACTTC.

The chain uses TRBV27 and TRBJ2-2; possible D gene TRBD2, 5 bases. The germline V gene has CDR1 MNHEY and CDR2 SMNVEV (reference sequence). This CDR3 has 12 residues. The ends were cut back, 6 bases at V and 7 bases at J, with 9 bases in the middle. CDR3 protein: CASSEGIGELFF. The CDR3 DNA sequence: TGTGCCAGCAGCGAGGGAATCGGGGAGCTGTTTTTT.

This clonotype has just one count. The gene calls are TRBV21-1 and TRBJ2-1; no DNA check was done on the table's D call, TRBD1. TRBV21-1 is termed a pseudogene. CDR3 length: 16 residues. This CDR3 is CASSKLRDRGYNEQFF. The CDR3 coding sequence is TGTGCCAGCAGCAAATTGCGGGACAGGGGTTACAATGAGCAGTTCTTC.

This CDR3 reads CASRVGGPDEQYF. The DNA for the CDR3 is TGTGCCAGCCGAGTGGGAGGGCCGGACGAGCAGTACTTC. The chain joins TRBV2 to TRBJ2-4; TRBD2 matches 7 bases. The last part of the DNA fits TRBJ2-7 better; the J call may be wrong. Germline V CDR1 and CDR2: SNHLY, FYNNEI. The CDR3 has 13 amino acids.

This chain uses TRBV7-2 with TRBJ2-1; 9 bases line up with TRBD2. Trimming cost V 6 bases and J 6 bases; bases outside gene matches: 6. Germline CDR1 and CDR2: SGHTA and FQGNSA. This CDR3 spans 14 amino acids. The CDR3 DNA reads as TGTGCCAGCAGAGACCGGCGGGGGGGCAATGAGCAGTTCTTC. Encoded protein: CASRDRRGGNEQFF.

The chain is built from TRBV3-1 and TRBJ1-6; D not resolved. The V gene lost 1 base and the J gene lost 5 bases, with 9 bases spanning the gap. Germline-derived CDR1 and CDR2 are LGHDT and YNNKEL (reference sequence). The CDR3 is made up of 15 amino acids. The CDR3 DNA follows: TGTGCCAGCAGCCAAGGGTTCCGAGATAATTCACCCCTCCACTTT. Its translation: CASSQGFRDNSPLHF.

This clonotype was observed many times. The chain employs TRBV3-1 and TRBJ2-5; D is ambiguous. The germline V gene encodes CDR1 LGHDT and CDR2 YNNKEL (reference sequence). This CDR3 is built from 15 residues. Deletions cut 0 bases from V and 1 base from J, with 9 bases between. The CDR3, as DNA: TGTGCCAGCAGCCAAGACGTCCTCATCCAAGAGACCCAGTACTTC. It encodes CASSQDVLIQETQYF.

This clonotype was observed many times. The chain combines TRBV12-3 or TRBV12-4 with TRBJ1-1; D perhaps matches TRBD1 (5 bases). The CDR3 length is 14 residues. Trimming took 6 bases from V and 11 from J, leaving 22 bases between them. The CDR3 DNA reads as TGTGCCAGCAGCCGGACATTAGACGACCCTAGGGCTTTCTTT. Protein: CASSRTLDDPRAFF.

V gene TRBV29-1 combines with J gene TRBJ2-1; 11 bases are shared with TRBD2. After removal of 2 bases from V and 10 bases from J, the junction contained 13 bases not matched to a gene. The CDR3 spans 16 residues. The germline V gene has CDR1 SQVTM and CDR2 ANQGSEA. CDR3 region: CSVERVAGGITYEQFF. As DNA, the CDR3 is TGCAGCGTTGAAAGAGTAGCGGGGGGGATAACCTACGAGCAGTTCTTC.

The chain uses TRBV29-1 and TRBJ2-4, with 14 bases that match TRBD2. This CDR3 region has 13 residues. Trimming took 5 bases from V and 13 from J; bases not matched to a gene: 7. Looked up from germline, CDR1 is SQVTM and CDR2 is ANQGSEA. Here the CDR3 reads CSVHGLAGGEQYF. The CDR3 region has the DNA TGCAGCGTTCATGGACTAGCGGGGGGTGAGCAGTACTTC.

Ten or more counts support this clonotype. The rearrangement joins TRBV12-3 or TRBV12-4 to TRBJ2-6; D is ambiguous. V dropped 5 bases and J dropped 10 bases, with 12 bases sitting between them. The CDR3 has 13 residues. The CDR3 bases are TGTGCCAGCAGTCCCTCGTGGTCGAACGTCCTGACTTTC. This translates into CASSPSWSNVLTF.

A few counts support this clonotype. The chain is built from TRBV13 and TRBJ1-1, with no clear D. This CDR3 contains 15 residues. From germline, CDR1 is PRHDT and CDR2 FYEKMQ (reference sequence). Trimming left V 5 bases short and J 5 bases short, with 18 bases between. CDR3 sequence: CASSLLAGGNTEAFF. CDR3 sequence (DNA): TGTGCCAGCAGCCTCCTAGCCGGAGGGAATACTGAAGCTTTCTTT.

This clonotype was seen only a few times. This sequence joins TRBV29-1 and TRBJ1-2; TRBD1 might be the D (6 bases). Germline lookup yields CDR1 SQVTM and CDR2 ANQGSEA. V gave up 7 bases and J gave up 5 bases, with 17 bases separating them. The CDR3 has 13 residues. The CDR3 nucleotides are TGCAGCGCCCGACGGGGGGCTGGGTATGGCTACACCTTC. As protein: CSARRGAGYGYTF. The variable domain in full, with the rest retrieved from reference TRBV29-1 and TRBJ1-2, is SAVISQKPSRDICQRGTSLTIQCQVDSQVTMMFWYRQQPGQSLTLIATANQGSEATYESGFVIDKFPISRPNLTFSTLTVSNMSPEDSSIYLCSARRGAGYGYTFGSGTRLTVV.

The CDR3 DNA sequence: TGTGCCATACAAAGCGGGGGTGCAGATACGCAGTATTTT. It specifies CAIQSGGADTQYF. The V and J genes are TRBV10-3 and TRBJ2-3, with 8 positions matching TRBD2. CDR3 length: 13 amino acids. The germline CDR1 and CDR2 sequences are ENHRY and SYGVKD. Trimming removed 9 bases from V and 4 bases from J; junction bases left unmatched: 6.

This clonotype has a count of ten or more. The rearrangement links TRBV6-5 to TRBJ2-3; D remains unclear. CDR1 and CDR2 from the germline V gene are MNHEY and SVGAGI. This CDR3 is 15 amino acids long. The V and J ends lost 6 bases and 4 bases respectively, with 17 bases between them. This chain's CDR3 is CASSQESLRADTQYF. The CDR3 nucleotides read TGTGCCAGCAGCCAGGAGTCTCTTCGGGCAGATACGCAGTATTTT.